This is a list of T cell receptor beta chains from one sample in a study of cytomegalovirus exposure and HLA in healthy donors. The table came from immunoSEQ multiplex PCR; TCRdb's copy has only in-frame clones and leaves some out. The sample holds about 110,000 clones. Sequencing was done on a sample of PBMCs. The receptors originated from a man between 18 and 29 years old in good health and CMV-seronegative. Both conserved end residues are part of each CDR3. D genes are given only for firm matches.

d_call	j_call	v_call	cdr3_nt	cdr3_aa
TRBD2	TRBJ2-3	TRBV10-1	TGCGCCAGCAGGGGAGCGGGGACCACAGATACGCAGTATTTT	CASRGAGTTDTQYF
TRBD1	TRBJ1-4	TRBV7-6	TGTGCCAGCAGAGCCGGGACAGGGGGGTCAACTAATGAAAAACTGTTTTTT	CASRAGTGGSTNEKLFF
TRBD1	TRBJ1-1	TRBV14	TGTGCCAGCAGCCCGGACAGGGGGCGTGATGACACTGAAGCTTTCTTT	CASSPDRGRDDTEAFF
TRBD1	TRBJ1-1	TRBV6-5	TGTGCCACCTTGGGACAGCCGAACACTGAAGCTTTCTTT	CATLGQPNTEAFF
TRBD1	TRBJ1-3	TRBV6-1	TGTGCCAGCAGGCAGGGGGTGAAATCTGGAAACACCATATATTTT	CASRQGVKSGNTIYF
-	TRBJ2-7	TRBV4-2	TGTGCCAGCAGCCAAGGCAGGGCGGGGACCTCCTACGAGCAGTACTTC	CASSQGRAGTSYEQYF
TRBD2	TRBJ2-7	TRBV20-1	TGCAGTGCTAGACTAGCGGTCGAGCAGTACTTC	CSARLAVEQYF
TRBD1	TRBJ1-3	TRBV9	TGTGCCAGCAGCGCATCCCGGGACAGGGTTTACTCTGGAAACACCATATATTTT	CASSASRDRVYSGNTIYF
-	TRBJ2-1	TRBV11-3	TGTGCCAGCAGTCGAAACGGTAGGGACTTGTACTACAATGAGCAGTTCTTC	CASSRNGRDLYYNEQFF
-	TRBJ1-3	TRBV7-6	TGTGCCAGCAGCTTAGGGGAGAGCTCTGGAAACACCATATATTTT	CASSLGESSGNTIYF
-	TRBJ1-5	TRBV18	TGTGCCAGCTCACCAGGGGGAGGGAAGAGCAATCAGCCCCAGCATTTT	CASSPGGGKSNQPQHF
TRBD2	TRBJ2-7	TRBV27	TGTGCCAGCAGTTGGGAGGCGGGGGGTGCTGACTACGAGCAGTACTTC	CASSWEAGGADYEQYF
-	TRBJ1-2	TRBV9	TGTGCCAGCAGCGGACCTGACAGCCGCTATGGCTACACCTTC	CASSGPDSRYGYTF
-	TRBJ2-3	TRBV7-6	TGTGCCAGCAGCCCTCGGACTCCAGAAAGCACAGATACGCAGTATTTT	CASSPRTPESTDTQYF
-	TRBJ1-5	TRBV6-4	TGTGCCAGCAGTGCTGGGGGCGGCAATCAGCCCCAGCATTTT	CASSAGGGNQPQHF
-	TRBJ2-7	TRBV7-9	TGTGCCAGCAGCTTTTTTGTGGGCAGGCACTACGAGCAGTACTTC	CASSFFVGRHYEQYF
-	TRBJ1-2	TRBV30	TGTGCCTGGAGATCGGTATATGGCTACACCTTC	CAWRSVYGYTF
TRBD1	TRBJ1-5	TRBV4-1	TGCGCCAGCAGCGACGGGACAGCTAATCAGCCCCAGCATTTT	CASSDGTANQPQHF
-	TRBJ1-4	TRBV9	TGTGCCAGCAGCGGAGGACAAGCAACTAATGAAAAACTGTTTTTT	CASSGGQATNEKLFF
TRBD1	TRBJ1-1	TRBV7-8	TGTGCCAGCAGCCTGAGACAGGGTCTCACTGAAGCTTTCTTT	CASSLRQGLTEAFF
-	TRBJ2-3	TRBV27	TGTGCCAGCAGAATAGGGGCGGCTAGCACAGATACGCAGTATTTT	CASRIGAASTDTQYF
-	TRBJ1-1	TRBV6-4	TGTGCCAGCAGCTCCGGACAGTTTAACACTGAAGCTTTCTTT	CASSSGQFNTEAFF
-	TRBJ2-7	TRBV2	TGTGCCAGCACCCCTTTGGGGGCGCGCTCCGAGCAGTACTTC	CASTPLGARSEQYF
-	TRBJ1-1	TRBV5-1	TGCGCCAGCAGCTTTCCTAGGAACACTGAAGCTTTCTTT	CASSFPRNTEAFF
-	TRBJ1-2	TRBV21-1	TGTGCCAGCAGCAAACGACGGCCCAGCGCGGAGGGCTACACCTTC	CASSKRRPSAEGYTF
TRBD2	TRBJ2-5	TRBV5-1	TGCGCCAGCAGCGTGGCCTCAGCGGGGGGTGATGAGACCCAGTACTTC	CASSVASAGGDETQYF
TRBD1	TRBJ2-7	TRBV30	TGTGCCTGGAGTAATCGACAGGGGTCCGACGAGCAGTACTTC	CAWSNRQGSDEQYF
TRBD1	TRBJ1-2	TRBV30	TGTGCCGGTCGGGACAGAATCTTCGGGGGATATGGCTACACCTTC	CAGRDRIFGGYGYTF
TRBD2	TRBJ2-1	TRBV19	TGTGCCAGTAGTATTTGGAGGACTAGCGGGAGGCAAGAGCAGTTCTTC	CASSIWRTSGRQEQFF
-	TRBJ2-3	TRBV10-1	TGCGCCAGCAGTGACCCGCGGGGATTCACAGATACGCAGTATTTT	CASSDPRGFTDTQYF
-	TRBJ2-7	TRBV29-1	TGCAGCGTTGAGGAGGACAGTGGGACCTACGAGCAGTACTTC	CSVEEDSGTYEQYF
-	TRBJ2-1	TRBV28	TGTGCCAGCTCCATCCCCGGGGAGCAGTTCTTC	CASSIPGEQFF
-	TRBJ1-5	TRBV2	TGTGCCAGCAGAGACCGGGGATATAGCAATCAGCCCCAGCATTTT	CASRDRGYSNQPQHF
-	TRBJ2-2	TRBV6-1	TGTGCCAGCACCCTTGGGCAGGGTAACACCGGGGAGCTGTTTTTT	CASTLGQGNTGELFF
-	TRBJ1-1	TRBV6-1	TGTGCCAGCAGTGAAGCAAGGGGGAGAGCTTTCTTT	CASSEARGRAFF
-	TRBJ2-7	TRBV28	TGTGCCAGCAGTTTGCAGGGTCGGGCCGAGCAGTACTTC	CASSLQGRAEQYF
-	TRBJ2-7	TRBV6-1	TGTGCCAGCAGTGAAAGTGGGGGGATCGGCTCCTACGAGCAGTACTTC	CASSESGGIGSYEQYF
-	TRBJ1-2	TRBV10-3	TGTGCCATCAGTGAGCGGGGTAACTATGGCTACACCTTC	CAISERGNYGYTF
TRBD2	TRBJ2-7	TRBV14	TGTGCCAGCAGCCGACGTATGGGACTAGCGGGATCCTACGAGCAGTACTTC	CASSRRMGLAGSYEQYF
-	TRBJ1-1	TRBV7-8	TGTGCCAGCAGCTTAGCGGGGGGGGGTTCCTTGAACACTGAAGCTTTCTTT	CASSLAGGGSLNTEAFF
TRBD2	TRBJ2-7	TRBV7-2	TGTGCCAGCAGCGGGCTAGCGGGAGTATACGAGCAGTACTTC	CASSGLAGVYEQYF
-	TRBJ2-7	TRBV6-1	TGTGCCAGCAGTGAAGCGGGAGAGGGCGAGCAGTACTTC	CASSEAGEGEQYF
-	TRBJ2-3	TRBV4-1	TGCGCCAGCAGCCAAGCTGGCGGGGGCGCGGGTGGTACGCAGTATTTT	CASSQAGGGAGGTQYF
TRBD2	TRBJ2-5	TRBV5-4	TGTGCCAGCAGCTACCCCGGGAGGGGTGGGGAGACCCAGTACTTC	CASSYPGRGGETQYF